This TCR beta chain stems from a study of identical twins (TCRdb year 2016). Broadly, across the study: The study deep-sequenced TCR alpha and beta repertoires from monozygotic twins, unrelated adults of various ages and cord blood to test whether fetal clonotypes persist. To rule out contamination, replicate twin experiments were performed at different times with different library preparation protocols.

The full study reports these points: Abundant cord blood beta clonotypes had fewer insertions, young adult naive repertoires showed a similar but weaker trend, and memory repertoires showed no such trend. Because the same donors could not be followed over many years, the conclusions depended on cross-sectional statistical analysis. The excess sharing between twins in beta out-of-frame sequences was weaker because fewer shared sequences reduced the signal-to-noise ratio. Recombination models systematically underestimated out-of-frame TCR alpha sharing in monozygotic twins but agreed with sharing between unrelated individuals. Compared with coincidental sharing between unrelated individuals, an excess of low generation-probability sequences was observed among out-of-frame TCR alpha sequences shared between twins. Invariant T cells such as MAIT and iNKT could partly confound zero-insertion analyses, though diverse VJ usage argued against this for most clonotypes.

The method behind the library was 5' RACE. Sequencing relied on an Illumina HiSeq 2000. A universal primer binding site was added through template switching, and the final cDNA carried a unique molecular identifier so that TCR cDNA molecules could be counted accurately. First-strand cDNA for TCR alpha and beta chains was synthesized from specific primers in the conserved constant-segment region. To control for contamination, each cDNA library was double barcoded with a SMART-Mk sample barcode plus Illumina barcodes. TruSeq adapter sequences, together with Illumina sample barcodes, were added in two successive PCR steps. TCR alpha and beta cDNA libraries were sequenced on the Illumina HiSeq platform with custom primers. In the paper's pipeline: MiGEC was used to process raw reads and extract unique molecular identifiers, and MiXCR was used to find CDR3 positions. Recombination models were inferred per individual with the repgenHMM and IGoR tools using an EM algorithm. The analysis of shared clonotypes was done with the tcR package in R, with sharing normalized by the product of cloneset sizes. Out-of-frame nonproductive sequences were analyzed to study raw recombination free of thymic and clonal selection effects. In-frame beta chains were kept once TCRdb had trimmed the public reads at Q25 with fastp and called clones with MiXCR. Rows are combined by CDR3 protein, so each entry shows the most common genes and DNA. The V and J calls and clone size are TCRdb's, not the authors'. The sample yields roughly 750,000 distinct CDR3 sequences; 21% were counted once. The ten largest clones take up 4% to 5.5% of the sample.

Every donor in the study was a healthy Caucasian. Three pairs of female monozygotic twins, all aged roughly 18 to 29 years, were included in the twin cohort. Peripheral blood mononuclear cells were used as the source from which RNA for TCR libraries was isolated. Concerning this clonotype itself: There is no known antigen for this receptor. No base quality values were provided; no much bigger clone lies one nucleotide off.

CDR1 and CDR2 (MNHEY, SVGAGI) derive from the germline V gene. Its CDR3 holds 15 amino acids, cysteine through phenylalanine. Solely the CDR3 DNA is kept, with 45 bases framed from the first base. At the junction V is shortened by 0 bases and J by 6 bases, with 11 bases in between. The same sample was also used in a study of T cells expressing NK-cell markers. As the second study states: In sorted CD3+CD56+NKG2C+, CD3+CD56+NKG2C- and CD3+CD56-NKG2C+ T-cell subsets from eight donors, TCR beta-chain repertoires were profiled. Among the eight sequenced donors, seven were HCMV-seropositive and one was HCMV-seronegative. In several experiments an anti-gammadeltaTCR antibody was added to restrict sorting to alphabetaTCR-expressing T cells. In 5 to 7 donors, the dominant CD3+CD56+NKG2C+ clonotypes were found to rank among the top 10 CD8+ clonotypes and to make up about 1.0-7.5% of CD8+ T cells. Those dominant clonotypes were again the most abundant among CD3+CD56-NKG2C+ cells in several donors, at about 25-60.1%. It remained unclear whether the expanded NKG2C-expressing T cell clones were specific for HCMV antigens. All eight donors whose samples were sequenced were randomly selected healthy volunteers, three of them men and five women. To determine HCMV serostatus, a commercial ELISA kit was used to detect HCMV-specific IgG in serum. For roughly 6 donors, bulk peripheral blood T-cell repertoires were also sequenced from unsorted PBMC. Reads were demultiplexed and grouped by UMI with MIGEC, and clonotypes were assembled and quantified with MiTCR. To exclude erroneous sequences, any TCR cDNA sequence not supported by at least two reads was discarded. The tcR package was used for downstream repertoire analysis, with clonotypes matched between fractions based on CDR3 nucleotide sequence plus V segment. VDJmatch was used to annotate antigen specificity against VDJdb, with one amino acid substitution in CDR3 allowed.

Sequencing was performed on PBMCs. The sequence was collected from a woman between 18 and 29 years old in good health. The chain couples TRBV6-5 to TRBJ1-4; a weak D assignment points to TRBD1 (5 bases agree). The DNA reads TGTGCCAGCAGTTACTCGCTAGGGGAGGATGAAAAACTGTTTTTT. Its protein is CASSYSLGEDEKLFF.